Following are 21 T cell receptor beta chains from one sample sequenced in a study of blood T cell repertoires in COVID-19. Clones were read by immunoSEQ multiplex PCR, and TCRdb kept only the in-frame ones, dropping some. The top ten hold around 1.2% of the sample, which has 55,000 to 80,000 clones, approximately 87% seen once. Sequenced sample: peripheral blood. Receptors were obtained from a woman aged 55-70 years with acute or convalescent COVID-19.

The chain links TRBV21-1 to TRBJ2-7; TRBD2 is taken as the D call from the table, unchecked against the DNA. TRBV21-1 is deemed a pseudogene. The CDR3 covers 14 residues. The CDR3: CASTGGSFTYEQYV. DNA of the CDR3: TGTGCCAGCACCGGCGGGAGCTTCACCTACGAGCAGTACGTC.

The DNA of the CDR3 is TGTGCCAGCATGGGGGGGAGGATTATGAACACTGAAGCTTTCTTT. Translation: CASMGGRIMNTEAFF. The rearrangement uses TRBV6-5 and TRBJ1-1, with a tentative D call TRBD1 (5 bases). V was trimmed by 7 bases and J by 0 bases, leaving 15 bases between them. The CDR3 consists of 15 residues. CDR1 MNHEY and CDR2 SVGAGI come from the germline V gene.

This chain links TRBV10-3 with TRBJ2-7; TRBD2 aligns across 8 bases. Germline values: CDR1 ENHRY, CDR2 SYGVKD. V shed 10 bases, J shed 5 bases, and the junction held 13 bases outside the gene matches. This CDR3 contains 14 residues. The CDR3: CATGGRGGGNEQYV. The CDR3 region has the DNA TGTGCCACCGGAGGACGGGGGGGAGGGAACGAGCAGTACGTC.

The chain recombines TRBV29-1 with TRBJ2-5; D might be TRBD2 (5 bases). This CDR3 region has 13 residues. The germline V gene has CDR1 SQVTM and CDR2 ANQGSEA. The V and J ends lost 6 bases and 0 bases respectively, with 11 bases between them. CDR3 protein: CSVERRYQETQYF. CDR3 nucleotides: TGCAGCGTCGAGAGGAGGTACCAAGAGACCCAGTACTTC.

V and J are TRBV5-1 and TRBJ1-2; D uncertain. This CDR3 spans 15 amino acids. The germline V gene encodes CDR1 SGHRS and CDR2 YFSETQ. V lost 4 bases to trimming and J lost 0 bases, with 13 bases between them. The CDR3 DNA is TGCGCCAGCAGCCCGGGTGTCGGGGCTAACTATGGCTACACCTTC. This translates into CASSPGVGANYGYTF.

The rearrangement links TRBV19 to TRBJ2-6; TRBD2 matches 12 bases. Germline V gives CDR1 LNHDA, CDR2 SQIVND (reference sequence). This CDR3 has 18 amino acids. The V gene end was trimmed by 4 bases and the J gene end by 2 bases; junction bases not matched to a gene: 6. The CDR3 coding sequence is TGTGCCAGTAGTACAACTAGCGGGAGGACGACTGGGGCCAACGTCCTGACTTTC. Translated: CASSTTSGRTTGANVLTF. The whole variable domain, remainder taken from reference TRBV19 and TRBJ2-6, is DGGITQSPKYLFRKEGQNVTLSCEQNLNHDAMYWYRQDPGQGLRLIYYSQIVNDFQKGDIAEGYSVSREKKESFPLTVTSAQKNPTAFYLCASSTTSGRTTGANVLTFGAGSRLTVL.

The CDR3 spells CASSTSGGWNYGYTF. Here the CDR3 DNA reads TGTGCCAGCAGTACCTCAGGGGGCTGGAACTATGGCTACACCTTC. The chain has TRBV28 and TRBJ1-2; TRBD1 agrees at 8 bases. Trimming removed 5 bases from V and 2 bases from J; junction bases left unmatched: 7. The CDR3 covers 15 residues. Germline values: CDR1 MDHEN, CDR2 SYDVKM.

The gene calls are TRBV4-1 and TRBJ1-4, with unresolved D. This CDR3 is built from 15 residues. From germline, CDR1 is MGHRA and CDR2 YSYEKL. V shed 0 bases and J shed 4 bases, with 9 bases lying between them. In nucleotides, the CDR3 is TGCGCCAGCAGCCAAGATCGGGTTAGTAATGAAAAACTGTTTTTT. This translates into CASSQDRVSNEKLFF.

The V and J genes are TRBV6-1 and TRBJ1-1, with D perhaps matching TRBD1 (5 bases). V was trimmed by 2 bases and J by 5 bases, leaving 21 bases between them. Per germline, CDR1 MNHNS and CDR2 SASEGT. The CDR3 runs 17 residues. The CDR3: CASSETRAMMIGTEAFF. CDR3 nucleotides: TGTGCCAGCAGTGAAACCAGGGCAATGATGATTGGAACTGAAGCTTTCTTT.

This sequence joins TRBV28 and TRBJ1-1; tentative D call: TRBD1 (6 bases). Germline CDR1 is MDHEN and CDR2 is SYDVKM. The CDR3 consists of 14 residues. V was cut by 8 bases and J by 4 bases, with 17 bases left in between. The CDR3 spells CASLTGGAFTEAFF. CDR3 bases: TGTGCCAGCTTAACGGGGGGGGCTTTCACTGAAGCTTTCTTT.

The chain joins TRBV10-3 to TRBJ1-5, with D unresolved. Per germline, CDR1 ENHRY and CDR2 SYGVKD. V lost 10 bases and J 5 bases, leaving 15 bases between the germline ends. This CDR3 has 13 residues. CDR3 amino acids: CANKAGFDQPQHF. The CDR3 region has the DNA TGTGCCAACAAAGCGGGGTTCGATCAGCCCCAGCATTTT.

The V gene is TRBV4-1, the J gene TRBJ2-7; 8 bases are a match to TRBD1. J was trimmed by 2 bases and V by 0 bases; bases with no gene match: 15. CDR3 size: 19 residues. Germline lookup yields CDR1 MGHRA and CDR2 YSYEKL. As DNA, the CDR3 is TGCGCCAGCAGCCAAGATCAGGCAGGGGGCCGCTTCCCCCCCTACGAGCAGTACGTC. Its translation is CASSQDQAGGRFPPYEQYV.

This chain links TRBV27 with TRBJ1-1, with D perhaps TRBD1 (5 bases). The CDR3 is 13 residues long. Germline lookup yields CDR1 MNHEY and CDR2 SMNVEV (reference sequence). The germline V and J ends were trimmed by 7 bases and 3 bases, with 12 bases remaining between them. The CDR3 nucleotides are TGTGCCAGCAAGGGGTCCTCCGACACTGAAGCTTTCTTT. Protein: CASKGSSDTEAFF.

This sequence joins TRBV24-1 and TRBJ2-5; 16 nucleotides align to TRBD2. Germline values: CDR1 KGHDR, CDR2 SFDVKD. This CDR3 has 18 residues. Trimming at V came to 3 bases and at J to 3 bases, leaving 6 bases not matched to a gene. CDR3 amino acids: CATSDLGTSGGAEETQYF. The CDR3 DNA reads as TGTGCCACCAGTGATCTCGGGACTAGCGGGGGGGCCGAAGAGACCCAGTACTTC.

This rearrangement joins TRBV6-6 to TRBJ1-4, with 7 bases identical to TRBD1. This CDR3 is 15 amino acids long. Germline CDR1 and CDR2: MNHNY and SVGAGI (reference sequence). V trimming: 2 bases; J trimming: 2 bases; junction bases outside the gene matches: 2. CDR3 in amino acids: CASSYPGQTNEKLFF. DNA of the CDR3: TGTGCCAGCAGTTACCCGGGACAGACTAATGAAAAACTGTTTTTT.

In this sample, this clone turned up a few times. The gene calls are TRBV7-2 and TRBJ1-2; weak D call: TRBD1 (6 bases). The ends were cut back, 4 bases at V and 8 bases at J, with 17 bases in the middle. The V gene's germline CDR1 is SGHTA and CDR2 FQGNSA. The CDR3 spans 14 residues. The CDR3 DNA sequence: TGTGCCAGCAGCTATGACAGGCCCTCGGGGGGCTACACCTTC. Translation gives CASSYDRPSGGYTF. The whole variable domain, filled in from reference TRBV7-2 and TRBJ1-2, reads GAGVSQSPSNKVTEKGKDVELRCDPISGHTALYWYRQSLGQGLEFLIYFQGNSAPDKSGLPSDRFSAERTGGSVSTLTIQRTQQEDSAVYLCASSYDRPSGGYTFGSGTRLTVV.

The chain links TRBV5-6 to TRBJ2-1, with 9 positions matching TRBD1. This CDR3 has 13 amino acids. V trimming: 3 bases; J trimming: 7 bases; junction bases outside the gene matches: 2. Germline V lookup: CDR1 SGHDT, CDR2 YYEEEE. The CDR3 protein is CASSWTGENEQFF. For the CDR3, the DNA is TGTGCCAGCAGCTGGACAGGGGAGAATGAGCAGTTCTTC.

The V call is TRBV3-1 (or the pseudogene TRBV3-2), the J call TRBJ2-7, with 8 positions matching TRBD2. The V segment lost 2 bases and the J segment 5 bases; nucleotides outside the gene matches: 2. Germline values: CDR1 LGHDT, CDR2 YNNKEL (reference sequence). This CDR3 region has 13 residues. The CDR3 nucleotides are TGTGCCAGCAGCCAACGGGGGGGGGACGAGCAGTACGTC. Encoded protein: CASSQRGGDEQYV.

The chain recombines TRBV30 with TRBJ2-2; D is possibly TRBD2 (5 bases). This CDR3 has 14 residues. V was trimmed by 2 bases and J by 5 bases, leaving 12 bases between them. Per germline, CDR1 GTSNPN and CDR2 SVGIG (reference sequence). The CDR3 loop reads CAWSPWTATGELFF. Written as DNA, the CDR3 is TGTGCCTGGAGTCCATGGACTGCGACCGGGGAGCTGTTTTTT.

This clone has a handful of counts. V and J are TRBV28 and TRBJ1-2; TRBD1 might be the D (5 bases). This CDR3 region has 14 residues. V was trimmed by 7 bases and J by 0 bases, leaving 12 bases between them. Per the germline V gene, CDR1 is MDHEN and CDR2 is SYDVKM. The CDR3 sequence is CASISGGPNYGYTF. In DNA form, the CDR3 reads TGTGCCAGCATTTCGGGGGGACCTAACTATGGCTACACCTTC.

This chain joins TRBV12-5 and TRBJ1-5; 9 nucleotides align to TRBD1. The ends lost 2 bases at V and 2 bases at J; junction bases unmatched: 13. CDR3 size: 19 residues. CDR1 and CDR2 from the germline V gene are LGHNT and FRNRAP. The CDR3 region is CASGLFLGTGSLGNQPQHF. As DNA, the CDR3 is TGTGCTAGTGGTTTGTTCTTAGGGACAGGGTCTTTAGGCAATCAGCCCCAGCATTTT. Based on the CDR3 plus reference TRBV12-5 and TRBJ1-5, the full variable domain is DARVTQTPRHKVTEMGQEVTMRCQPILGHNTVFWYRQTMMQGLELLAYFRNRAPLDDSGMPKDRFSAEMPDATLATLKIQPSEPRDSAVYFCASGLFLGTGSLGNQPQHFGDGTRLSIL.